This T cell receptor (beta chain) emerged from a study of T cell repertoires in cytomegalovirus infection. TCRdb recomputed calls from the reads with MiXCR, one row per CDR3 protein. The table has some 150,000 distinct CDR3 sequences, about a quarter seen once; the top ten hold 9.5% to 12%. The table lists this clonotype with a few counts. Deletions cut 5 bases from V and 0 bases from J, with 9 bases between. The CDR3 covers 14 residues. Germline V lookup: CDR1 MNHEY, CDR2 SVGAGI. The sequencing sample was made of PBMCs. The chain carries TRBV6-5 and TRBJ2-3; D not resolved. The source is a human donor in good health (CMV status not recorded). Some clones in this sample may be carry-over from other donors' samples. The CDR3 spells CASSRGPSTDTQYF. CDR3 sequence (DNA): TGTGCCAGCAGTCGAGGACCTAGCACAGATACGCAGTATTTT.